This T cell receptor beta chain was recorded in a study of blood T cell repertoires in COVID-19 (dated by TCRdb to between 2020 and 2021). Concerning the study at large: The collaborator samples originated in the United States, Italy and Spain and spanned the acute and convalescent phases of COVID-19. The prospective study material was composed of cDNA or gDNA derived from T cells, B-cell-depleted T cells, or PBMCs. The dataset comprised deeply sampled blood TCRbeta repertoires from subjects exposed to, actively infected with, or recovered from COVID-19. The repertoires were released in a freely available public database meant as a resource for research on the immune response to SARS-CoV-2. The samples were drawn from the first 160 participants of the ongoing ImmuneRACE study and from 1,254 subjects provided by 6 global collaborators. A de-identified subject ID, COVID-19 status, age in years and sex were almost always included in the sample metadata. Where available, HLA class I and class II types were obtained from metadata supplied by the sample provider rather than from assay-based typing.

Points on this clone: The clone's antigen remains unknown. No much larger clone is present one base from it, and per-base qualities are unavailable.

TCRbeta CDR3 regions were amplified from genomic DNA using the immunoSEQ Assay, a bias-controlled multiplex PCR. On the authors' methods: Nucleated cell counts per sample were estimated from amplification of reference gene primers within the assay. To quantify the absolute abundance of each unique TCRbeta CDR3 rearrangement, sequence reads were collapsed and filtered. For each sample, productive Simpson clonality was calculated by taking the square root of Simpson's diversity index across productive rearrangements. TCRdb carries this immuneACCESS record with in-frame sequences only. Its versions omit some clonotypes, under half of them owing to an unresolved V gene in the studies checked, with the rest unexplained. V, J and clone size were drawn from that table, and D and trimming were deduced from the DNA. This sample holds approximately 250,000 clones; 84% were observed only once. The leading ten clones occupy around 4.1% of the sample.

General conclusions and limits of the study: The quantity of clinical and demographic metadata differed by source and by participant and was supplied without curation.

CDR1 and CDR2 (LGHNT, FRNRAP) derive from the germline V gene. The CDR3 contains 15 residues, cysteine and phenylalanine counted. Kept here is only the CDR3 DNA, which spans 45 bases and is read in frame from base 1. V is cut back by 2 bases and J by 6 bases, with 8 bases in the junction unmatched. In the prospective study, participants were roughly 18 to 100 years old, resided in about 25 geographic areas of the United States, and were enrolled through a virtual design. Cohort assignment in the prospective study relied on participant-reported clinical history from a screening survey and a study questionnaire. Mobile phlebotomists in the prospective study collected whole blood, serum and a nasopharyngeal or oropharyngeal swab from every participant. Additional blood draws and questionnaires over an approximately two-month period could optionally be provided by prospective study participants. Prospective study blood samples were shipped either frozen or at room temperature before DNA extraction.

This TCR was recovered from a man aged 25-45 years with acute COVID-19. Sequences were obtained from PBMCs or T cells enriched from blood (not recorded which). The V and J segments used are TRBV12-5 and TRBJ1-2; 8 central nucleotides agree with TRBD1. At the DNA level, the sequence is TGTGCTAGTGGTTTGCCCCAGACAGGGGATGATGGCTACACCTTC. It is translated as CASGLPQTGDDGYTF.